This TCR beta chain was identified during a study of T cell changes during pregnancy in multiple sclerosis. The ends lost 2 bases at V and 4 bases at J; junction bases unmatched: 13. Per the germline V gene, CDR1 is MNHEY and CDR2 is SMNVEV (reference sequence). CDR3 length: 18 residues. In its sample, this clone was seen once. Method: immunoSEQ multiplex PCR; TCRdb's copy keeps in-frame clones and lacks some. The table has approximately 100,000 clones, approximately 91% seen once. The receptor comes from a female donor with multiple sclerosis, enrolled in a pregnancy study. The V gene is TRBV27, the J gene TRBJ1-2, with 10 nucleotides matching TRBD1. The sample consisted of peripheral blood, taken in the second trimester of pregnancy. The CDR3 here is CASSLSMAGQGPFYGYTF. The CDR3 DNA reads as TGTGCCAGCAGTTTAAGCATGGCGGGACAGGGGCCTTTCTATGGCTACACCTTC.